The clone carrying this T cell receptor (beta chain) was seen more than once but under ten times. These data come from a study of beta chain features in type 1 diabetes. CDR3 size: 16 residues. Germline V gene sequence: CDR1 SNHLY, CDR2 FYNNEI. The ends lost 7 bases at V and 2 bases at J; junction bases unmatched: 10. TCRB transcripts that were expressed got sequenced, as all of the isolated RNA had been reverse transcribed. The repertoire was sequenced with immunoSEQ multiplex PCR; TCRdb's copy has only in-frame clones and lacks some. The sample holds 330,000 or so clones, around a fifth seen once. This receptor was identified in a woman aged 18-29 years in good health. The genes are TRBV2 and TRBJ2-1, with 8 bases lining up with TRBD2. Sequencing used naive CD4+ T cells from blood. CDR3 sequence reads: CASTLPPGGAYNEQFF. As DNA, the CDR3 is TGTGCCAGCACCCTCCCCCCCGGGGGGGCCTACAATGAGCAGTTCTTC.